These 28 T cell receptor beta chains were sequenced from one sample in a study (dated by TCRdb to the mid-2010s). Receptor libraries were prepared by RT-PCR. Instrument used: Illumina MiSeq. TCRdb reprocessed the public reads (quality trimming at Q25 with fastp, clone calling with MiXCR) and kept in-frame beta chains. Each CDR3 protein appears once, grouped with its most common genes and DNA. This sample gives hundreds of thousands of distinct CDR3 sequences in total; 13% to 15% of them show up just once. The ten largest account for just over 3.5% of the sample. The material sequenced was memory CD4+ T cells from blood. These receptor sequences come from a female donor in good health, serving as a healthy control.

This clonotype has more than one count but fewer than ten. This chain links TRBV28 with TRBJ2-7, with 8 nucleotides matching TRBD1. Looked up from germline, CDR1 is MDHEN and CDR2 is SYDVKM. CDR3 length: 17 residues. V lost 4 bases, J lost 2 bases, and 13 bases stayed unmatched. In DNA, the CDR3 is TGTGCCAGCAGTTCGACTTTAATCCGGGACAGGCCCTACGAGCAGTACTTC. The encoded protein is CASSSTLIRDRPYEQYF.

This clonotype has just a few counts. V and J are TRBV28 and TRBJ2-7, with 7 bases lining up with TRBD2. The CDR3 contains 19 residues. The V and J ends lost 7 bases and 7 bases, in that order; junction bases with no gene match: 28. Germline lookup yields CDR1 MDHEN and CDR2 SYDVKM. The CDR3 loop reads CASIPPSGGSGLEFVEQYF. The CDR3 DNA reads as TGTGCCAGCATCCCTCCCTCTGGGGGTAGCGGGTTAGAGTTTGTGGAGCAGTACTTC.

This clonotype was counted only a few times. The V call is TRBV7-2, the J call TRBJ2-2, with D possibly TRBD2 on 5 matching bases. Per germline, CDR1 SGHTA and CDR2 FQGNSA. Trimming took off 4 bases at V and 1 base at J, with 16 bases between the two ends. The CDR3 loop spans 17 amino acids. Here the CDR3 DNA reads TGTGCCAGCAGCTCGCCTATGATGAGCGGGAACACCGGGGAGCTGTTTTTT. This translates into CASSSPMMSGNTGELFF.

This clonotype has a count of ten or more. The gene calls are TRBV10-3 and TRBJ2-3, with a possible D match to TRBD1 (8 bases). Germline CDR1 and CDR2: ENHRY and SYGVKD. CDR3 length: 18 residues. With 1 base removed from V and 4 bases from J, the gap between germline ends came to 21 bases. CDR3 in DNA: TGTGCCATCAGTGAGTTCCCAGGGGGCGGGAGTATCGCAGATACGCAGTATTTT. This codes for CAISEFPGGGSIADTQYF.

The chain carries TRBV5-1 and TRBJ1-1, with a weak D call TRBD1 (5 bases). The CDR3 spans 14 residues. The germline V gene encodes CDR1 SGHRS and CDR2 YFSETQ. The V end was cut by 4 bases, the J end by 1 base, with 11 bases between. This chain's CDR3 is CASSEDKANTEAFF. The DNA of the CDR3 is TGCGCCAGCAGCGAGGACAAGGCGAACACTGAAGCTTTCTTT. The variable domain in full, completed from reference TRBV5-1 and TRBJ1-1, reads KAGVTQTPRYLIKTRGQQVTLSCSPISGHRSVSWYQQTPGQGLQFLFEYFSETQRNKGNFPGRFSGRQFSNSRSEMNVSTLELGDSALYLCASSEDKANTEAFFGQGTRLTVV.

The rearrangement uses TRBV20-1 and TRBJ2-1, with TRBD1 identical over 8 bases. Germline loops: CDR1 DFQATT, CDR2 SNEGSKA (reference sequence). The CDR3 spans 13 residues. V lost 5 bases, J lost 9 bases, and 9 bases stayed unmatched. This CDR3 reads CSAYSSGGLEQFF. In nucleotides, the CDR3 is TGCAGTGCTTACTCCTCAGGGGGCCTTGAGCAGTTCTTC.

V gene TRBV7-8 combines with J gene TRBJ1-1; 7 bases agree with TRBD1. Germline CDR1 is SGHVS and CDR2 is FQNEAQ. CDR3 length: 15 amino acids. The ends lost 3 bases at V and 2 bases at J; junction bases unmatched: 6. The CDR3 sequence: CASSLRRDSNTEAFF. The CDR3 DNA is TGTGCCAGCAGCTTGCGACGGGACAGTAACACTGAAGCTTTCTTT.

The chain carries TRBV11-1 and TRBJ2-1; 14 bases map to TRBD2. The germline V gene has CDR1 SGHAT and CDR2 FQDESV (reference sequence). V trimming: 0 bases; J trimming: 8 bases; junction bases outside the gene matches: 9. This CDR3 is 18 amino acids long. CDR3 bases: TGTGCCAGCAGCTTAGCGCTGGGACTAGCGGGAGATCACGATGAGCAGTTCTTC. Protein sequence: CASSLALGLAGDHDEQFF.

This clonotype showed up just a few times. The rearrangement links TRBV12-3 or TRBV12-4 to TRBJ2-1; D might be TRBD2 (6 bases). The V end was cut by 1 base, the J end by 7 bases, with 11 bases between. The CDR3 totals 14 residues. CDR3 protein: CASSLVRGSNEQFF. The CDR3 region has the DNA TGTGCCAGCAGTTTAGTTCGGGGGTCGAATGAGCAGTTCTTC.

This clonotype was picked up many times. The J gene is TRBJ2-1, the V gene TRBV5-1; D tentatively reads TRBD1 or TRBD2 (5 bases each). Germline loops: CDR1 SGHRS, CDR2 YFSETQ. The V gene lost 7 bases and the J gene lost 2 bases, with 13 bases spanning the gap. This CDR3 contains 14 residues. CDR3 bases: TGCGCCAGCCAGACGGGACCGGCCTACAATGAGCAGTTCTTC. This gives the protein CASQTGPAYNEQFF.

The DNA of the CDR3 is TGTGCCAGCAGCACCCGGGGTAGCGGGCTTAGCTCCTACAATGAGCAGTTCTTC. Amino acid sequence: CASSTRGSGLSSYNEQFF. The chain has TRBV9 and TRBJ2-1; 7 bases map to TRBD2. This CDR3 has 18 amino acids. CDR1 SGDLS and CDR2 YYNGEE come from the germline V gene. The junction had 13 bases not matched to a gene; V was cut back by 4 bases and J by 0 bases.

J is TRBJ1-2 and V is TRBV12-3 or TRBV12-4; D may be TRBD1 (5 bases). The CDR3 runs 14 residues. V was pared by 6 bases and J by 0 bases, with 11 bases between. CDR3 sequence (DNA): TGTGCCAGCAGCCTCGGGGCCTCTAACTATGGCTACACCTTC. This sequence encodes CASSLGASNYGYTF.

This clonotype has only a few counts. The V and J genes are TRBV5-6 and TRBJ1-1; TRBD1 matches 7 bases. There are 16 residues in the CDR3. Germline CDR1 SGHDT, CDR2 YYEEEE. Germline trimming cut 4 bases from V and 10 bases from J; bases unmatched to any gene: 19. The CDR3 is CASSLISAGGAFGAFF. The CDR3 DNA sequence: TGTGCCAGCAGCCTAATCAGTGCAGGGGGGGCGTTCGGAGCTTTCTTT.

This chain links TRBV27 with TRBJ1-2, with 8 bases fitting TRBD1. The CDR3 has 13 amino acids. Germline values: CDR1 MNHEY, CDR2 SMNVEV (reference sequence). V trimming: 7 bases; J trimming: 5 bases; junction bases outside the gene matches: 6. The CDR3 nucleotides are TGTGCCAGCACCTCAGGGGGCTGGTATGGCTACACCTTC. Amino acids: CASTSGGWYGYTF.

The J gene is TRBJ1-1, the V gene TRBV7-2; 8 bases agree with TRBD1. Germline trimming cut 1 base from V and 6 bases from J; bases unmatched to any gene: 1. The CDR3 is 13 residues long. The germline V gene has CDR1 SGHTA and CDR2 FQGNSA. As DNA, the CDR3 is TGTGCCAGCAGCTTAGGGACAGGGTCTGAAGCTTTCTTT. Translating gives CASSLGTGSEAFF.

At least ten counts were recorded for this clonotype. V is TRBV7-2 and J is TRBJ1-1, with D hard to call. CDR3 length: 14 amino acids. Trimming stripped 1 base from V and 7 bases from J, with 13 bases between. Germline V gives CDR1 SGHTA, CDR2 FQGNSA. The CDR3 sequence is CASSLGPGLNEAFF. The DNA for the CDR3 is TGTGCCAGCAGCTTAGGCCCAGGCCTAAATGAAGCTTTCTTT.

This clonotype was recorded many times. This chain uses TRBV6-2 or TRBV6-3 with TRBJ2-5, with 7 bases fitting TRBD1. This CDR3 has 13 amino acids. V lost 7 bases, J lost 2 bases, and 4 bases stayed unmatched. Germline lookup yields CDR1 MNHEY and CDR2 SVGEGT. The CDR3: CASTDRVQETQYF. The CDR3 bases are TGTGCCAGCACCGACAGGGTTCAAGAGACCCAGTACTTC.

This clonotype was picked up a small number of times. The chain employs TRBV18 and TRBJ2-1; a weak D match, TRBD1 (6 bases). The length of the CDR3 is 13 residues. Germline loops: CDR1 KGHSH, CDR2 LQKENI. V was cut by 5 bases and J by 8 bases, with 13 bases left in between. CDR3 DNA: TGTGCCAGCTCAAACCTAGCAGGGGATGAGCAGTTCTTC. Amino acids: CASSNLAGDEQFF.

The table lists this clonotype with a few counts. This CDR3 is CASSVTGSGANVLTF. The DNA for the CDR3 is TGTGCCAGCAGCGTGACAGGGTCTGGGGCCAACGTCCTGACTTTC. The J gene is TRBJ2-6, the V gene TRBV9; 7 positions agree with TRBD1. Looked up from germline, CDR1 is SGDLS and CDR2 is YYNGEE. CDR3 length: 15 amino acids. The trim removed 2 bases at V and 1 base at J, leaving 0 bases unmatched.

The chain recombines TRBV24-1 with TRBJ2-3, with D unresolved. The CDR3 is made up of 13 amino acids. Germline CDR1 is KGHDR and CDR2 is SFDVKD. Deletions cut 4 bases from V and 3 bases from J, with 7 bases between. For the CDR3, the DNA is TGTGCCACCAGTGAGTCTCCAACAGATACGCAGTATTTT. This gives the protein CATSESPTDTQYF.

The gene calls are TRBV12-3 or TRBV12-4 and TRBJ1-5; 9 nucleotides line up with TRBD1. The CDR3 has 15 amino acids. Trimming at V came to 5 bases and at J to 5 bases, leaving 7 bases not matched to a gene. For the CDR3, the DNA is TGTGCCAGCAGTAAATTACAGGGGGCTGATCAGCCCCAGCATTTT. Translation: CASSKLQGADQPQHF.

Turning to this clonotype: Just one base apart from a much larger clone, this may be a read error. The J gene is TRBJ1-3, the V gene TRBV7-8; D gene uncertain. The V gene's germline CDR1 is SGHVS and CDR2 FQNEAQ. There are 15 residues in the CDR3. DNA of the CDR3: TGTACCAGCAGCATTGCCACGGACTCTGGAAACACCATATATTTT. Translated, it gives CTSSIATDSGNTIYF. The full variable domain, its missing parts supplied by reference TRBV7-8 and TRBJ1-3, is GAGVSQSPRYKVAKRGQDVALRCDPISGHVSLFWYQQALGQGPEFLTYFQNEAQLDKSGLPSDRFFAERPEGSVSTLKIQRTQQEDSAVYLCTSSIATDSGNTIYFGEGSWLTVV.

This clonotype has a handful of counts. The chain couples TRBV6-1 to TRBJ1-1; D might be TRBD1 (5 bases). With 6 bases removed from V and 2 bases from J, the gap between germline ends came to 22 bases. This CDR3 contains 17 residues. Germline V gene sequence: CDR1 MNHNS, CDR2 SASEGT. CDR3 loop: CASRDPGWGSSNTEAFF. CDR3 DNA sequence: TGTGCCAGCAGGGATCCAGGGTGGGGATCGAGCAACACTGAAGCTTTCTTT.

This clonotype was seen a few times. The chain combines TRBV9 with TRBJ2-3; D is uncertain. The CDR3 is 17 residues long. The germline V gene has CDR1 SGDLS and CDR2 YYNGEE. V was shortened by 3 bases and J by 2 bases, with 19 bases between the two germline ends. The CDR3 region is CASSAGQAGLSTDTQYF. CDR3 coding DNA: TGTGCCAGCAGCGCGGGCCAGGCAGGCTTATCCACAGATACGCAGTATTTT.

This clonotype was seen ten or more times. The chain uses TRBV6-5 and TRBJ2-7; TRBD2 matches at 15 bases. This CDR3 has 18 amino acids. Per the germline V gene, CDR1 is MNHEY and CDR2 is SVGAGI. V lost 6 bases, J lost 3 bases, and 12 bases stayed unmatched. The CDR3 nucleotides read TGTGCCAGCAGGGGACTAGCGGGAGGTGTGGCTGGTGGCTACGAGCAGTACTTC. Amino acids: CASRGLAGGVAGGYEQYF.

Only a few counts were recorded for this clonotype. The chain recombines TRBV5-4 with TRBJ2-3, with a tentative D call TRBD1 (6 bases). V shed 0 bases and J shed 1 base, with 12 bases lying between them. Germline V lookup: CDR1 SGHNT, CDR2 YYREEE (reference sequence). This CDR3 spans 16 amino acids. CDR3 sequence: CASSLDREPGTDTQYF. Here the CDR3 DNA reads TGTGCCAGCAGCTTGGACAGGGAACCCGGCACAGATACGCAGTATTTT.

This clonotype showed up just a few times. The V call is TRBV20-1, the J call TRBJ2-3; 10 nucleotides agree with TRBD1. The V segment lost 2 bases and the J segment 1 base; nucleotides outside the gene matches: 6. CDR1 and CDR2 (germline): DFQATT, SNEGSKA (reference sequence). This CDR3 contains 16 residues. The CDR3 here is CSARSPGQGGTDTQYF. The CDR3 DNA reads as TGCAGTGCTAGATCCCCCGGACAGGGGGGCACAGATACGCAGTATTTT.

The chain uses TRBV7-9 and TRBJ2-7; D is undetermined. Looked up from germline, CDR1 is SEHNR and CDR2 is FQNEAQ (reference sequence). The CDR3 covers 14 residues. Trimming stripped 0 bases from V and 6 bases from J, with 12 bases between. CDR3 in DNA: TGTGCCAGCAGCTTAGCCCCAACCGAAGTCGAGCAGTACTTC. As protein: CASSLAPTEVEQYF.